Listed here are 24 T cell receptor beta chains from one sample, sequenced in a study of OX40 agonist ivuxolimab in advanced cancers. The library was built by means of the immunoSEQ multiplex PCR assay. In its TCRdb copy, this immuneACCESS table keeps in-frame sequences only and misses some clones. Where compared with another copy, unresolved V genes explain less than half of these, and the others have no known cause. The sample table holds fewer than 95,000 clones, of which roughly 90% were seen once. Around 3.5% of the sample rests with the top ten. The material was CD4+ or CD8+ T cells sorted from blood, obtained in a trial of the OX40 agonist ivuxolimab. These receptors all stem from an adult with an advanced solid tumor such as melanoma, head and neck, liver or kidney cancer.

The V call is TRBV6-5, the J call TRBJ2-3; the match to TRBD2 covers 7 bases. The CDR3 extends over 16 amino acids. V shed 4 bases, J shed 2 bases, and the junction held 9 bases outside the gene matches. CDR1 and CDR2 (germline): MNHEY, SVGAGI. The CDR3 is CASSLGPGGITDTQYF. Here the CDR3 DNA reads TGTGCCAGCAGTTTAGGCCCCGGGGGGATCACAGATACGCAGTATTTT.

The chain employs TRBV7-3 and TRBJ2-3, with D unclear. The CDR3 has 15 residues. The germline V gene encodes CDR1 SGHTA and CDR2 FQGTGA. V lost 0 bases to trimming and J lost 0 bases, with 7 bases between them. In DNA form, the CDR3 reads TGTGCCAGCAGCTTAACCGGGTACAGCACAGATACGCAGTATTTT. Its protein product is CASSLTGYSTDTQYF.

The V call is TRBV11-2, the J call TRBJ2-7; D gene ambiguous. The CDR3 covers 13 residues. In germline, CDR1 is SGHAT, CDR2 FQNNGV. Trimming cost V 0 bases and J 2 bases, with 5 bases left between them. The CDR3 region is CASSLDHAYEQYF. CDR3 coding DNA: TGTGCCAGCAGCTTAGATCACGCCTACGAGCAGTACTTC.

Concerning this clone itself: In the same sample, other DNA sequences code for this CDR3. V and J are TRBV19 and TRBJ2-1; 15 nucleotides agree with TRBD2. From germline, CDR1 is LNHDA and CDR2 SQIVND (reference sequence). V was pared by 3 bases and J by 7 bases, with 1 base of the junction left unmatched. The CDR3 runs to 15 residues. CDR3 region: CASSIGLAGGNEQFF. The CDR3 DNA sequence: TGTGCCAGTAGTATTGGACTAGCGGGAGGGAATGAGCAGTTCTTC.

This sequence joins TRBV7-9 and TRBJ2-1; D might be TRBD1 (5 bases). This CDR3 comprises 13 residues. Trimming removed 3 bases from V and 4 bases from J, with 7 bases in between. Germline V CDR1 and CDR2: SEHNR, FQNEAQ (reference sequence). This CDR3 is CASSLGPYNEQFF. The CDR3 DNA reads as TGTGCCAGCAGCTTGGGGCCATACAATGAGCAGTTCTTC.

This chain joins TRBV6-5 and TRBJ1-1, with D maybe TRBD1 (6 bases). The CDR3 runs to 13 residues. Germline V gene lookup returns CDR1 MNHEY and CDR2 SVGAGI. The V end lost 0 bases, the J end lost 10 bases, and 12 bases lay between the germline ends. CDR3 sequence reads: CASSYSGGGGAFF. Written as DNA, the CDR3 is TGTGCCAGCAGTTACTCCGGGGGCGGGGGAGCTTTCTTT.

The V gene is TRBV19, the J gene TRBJ1-2; D gene ambiguous. CDR1 LNHDA and CDR2 SQIVND come from the germline V gene (reference sequence). V was pared by 7 bases and J by 1 base, with 10 bases between. This CDR3 has 13 amino acids. The DNA for the CDR3 is TGTGCCAGTACTCCTACCTATAACTATGGCTACACCTTC. Residues: CASTPTYNYGYTF.

The chain is built from TRBV27 and TRBJ2-1; D ambiguous. This CDR3 has 14 residues. CDR1 and CDR2 from the germline V gene are MNHEY and SMNVEV (reference sequence). Trimming shortened V by 3 bases and J by 10 bases, and 16 bases separated the two germline ends. The CDR3 nucleotides read TGTGCCAGCAGTTTTTTACCCCCTGAGGAGGAGCAGTTCTTC. This translates into CASSFLPPEEEQFF.

A few counts support this clone. The chain carries TRBV7-9 and TRBJ2-3, with 7 bases matching TRBD1. Germline V lookup: CDR1 SEHNR, CDR2 FQNEAQ (reference sequence). The CDR3 has 13 amino acids. The J segment lost 6 bases and the V segment lost 5 bases, leaving 5 bases of the junction unmatched. CDR3 nucleotide sequence: TGTGCCAGCAGCATCAACAGGGGCGATACGCAGTATTTT. Translation gives CASSINRGDTQYF.

This chain links TRBV18 with TRBJ2-5; D may be TRBD2 (6 bases). V dropped 3 bases and J dropped 2 bases, with 13 bases sitting between them. Per the germline V gene, CDR1 is KGHSH and CDR2 is LQKENI. This CDR3 has 15 residues. This chain's CDR3 is CASSPGLGGQETQYF. The DNA of the CDR3 is TGTGCCAGCTCACCGGGTCTCGGAGGGCAAGAGACCCAGTACTTC.

This chain connects TRBV20-1 to TRBJ2-7; 9 bases line up with TRBD2. Germline trimming cut 7 bases from V and 7 bases from J; bases unmatched to any gene: 5. Per the germline V gene, CDR1 is DFQATT and CDR2 is SNEGSKA (reference sequence). The CDR3 has 11 residues. The CDR3 DNA follows: TGCAGTGGCCTAGCGGGAAGGGAGCAGTACTTC. This gives the protein CSGLAGREQYF.

This chain joins TRBV27 and TRBJ2-7; TRBD2 matches 7 bases. Germline V gives CDR1 MNHEY, CDR2 SMNVEV (reference sequence). This CDR3 has 13 amino acids. The junction had 4 bases not matched to a gene; V was cut back by 4 bases and J by 4 bases. The CDR3 reads CASSYKGGYEQYF. CDR3 nucleotide sequence: TGTGCCAGCAGTTATAAGGGAGGGTACGAGCAGTACTTC.

This rearrangement joins TRBV7-8 to TRBJ1-3; D gene unclear. V lost 4 bases to trimming and J lost 0 bases, with 7 bases between them. Germline CDR1 reads SGHVS; CDR2 reads FQNEAQ. This CDR3 spans 14 amino acids. The DNA for the CDR3 is TGTGCCAGCAGCTCAAGAAGCTCTGGAAACACCATATATTTT. Encoded protein: CASSSRSSGNTIYF.

The V gene is TRBV7-2, the J gene TRBJ1-1; D possibly corresponds to TRBD1 (5 bases). The V gene lost 2 bases and the J gene lost 3 bases, with 13 bases spanning the gap. The CDR3 extends over 15 amino acids. Germline CDR1 reads SGHTA; CDR2 reads FQGNSA. The CDR3 spells CASSLYGVGDTEAFF. CDR3 nucleotide sequence: TGTGCCAGCAGCTTATATGGCGTGGGGGACACTGAAGCTTTCTTT.

The V call is TRBV2, the J call TRBJ1-1; D possibly corresponds to TRBD1 (5 bases). V lost 3 bases to trimming and J lost 0 bases, with 11 bases between them. CDR1 is SNHLY, CDR2 FYNNEI, per germline. This CDR3 contains 15 residues. Written as DNA, the CDR3 is TGTGCCAGCAGTGATTGGGGGTCACTGAACACTGAAGCTTTCTTT. It codes for CASSDWGSLNTEAFF.

This chain joins TRBV11-2 and TRBJ1-1, with D hard to call. V dropped 1 base and J dropped 5 bases, with 5 bases sitting between them. Germline CDR1 SGHAT, CDR2 FQNNGV. The CDR3 consists of 12 residues. In nucleotides, the CDR3 is TGTGCCAGCAGCTTAGGGGTAACTGAAGCTTTCTTT. Amino acid sequence: CASSLGVTEAFF.

This chain links TRBV9 with TRBJ2-3; 10 nucleotides line up with TRBD1. V was clipped by 0 bases and J by 3 bases; unmatched bases: 13. Germline CDR1 SGDLS, CDR2 YYNGEE. The CDR3 spans 19 residues. The CDR3 nucleotides are TGTGCCAGCAGCGTAGAGGGGGCGACAGGGGGCGTCCGAACAGATACGCAGTATTTT. Translated: CASSVEGATGGVRTDTQYF.

The genes are TRBV11-2 and TRBJ1-2, with D perhaps TRBD1 (6 bases). Germline V gene sequence: CDR1 SGHAT, CDR2 FQNNGV. Deletions cut 2 bases from V and 14 bases from J, with 15 bases between. CDR3 size: 12 residues. The CDR3 region is CASSLRSGAQTF. DNA for the CDR3: TGTGCCAGCAGCTTACGGTCAGGGGCTCAAACCTTC.

J is TRBJ2-1 and V is TRBV11-2; tentative D call: TRBD2 (6 bases). In germline, CDR1 is SGHAT, CDR2 FQNNGV. V lost 6 bases and J 4 bases, leaving 19 bases between the germline ends. CDR3 size: 16 residues. CDR3 protein: CASRTPAGNQYNEQFF. CDR3 bases: TGTGCCAGCAGAACCCCGGCGGGAAACCAATACAATGAGCAGTTCTTC.

This chain uses TRBV6-5 with TRBJ2-7; unclear D gene. Germline CDR1 MNHEY, CDR2 SVGAGI. The CDR3 consists of 15 residues. Trimming left V 0 bases short and J 6 bases short, with 15 bases between. The CDR3 DNA follows: TGTGCCAGCAGTTACTCGATTTTGAAATCAAGCGAGCAGTACTTC. Its translation: CASSYSILKSSEQYF.

This chain links TRBV11-2 with TRBJ2-5, with D perhaps TRBD1 or TRBD2 (5 bases each). The V and J ends lost 6 bases and 5 bases respectively, with 22 bases between them. Germline-derived CDR1 and CDR2 are SGHAT and FQNNGV. CDR3 length: 16 amino acids. The CDR3 sequence is CASRARGRGGRETQYF. The CDR3 region has the DNA TGTGCCAGCAGGGCCCGGGGAAGGGGCGGAAGGGAGACCCAGTACTTC.

V gene TRBV9 combines with J gene TRBJ2-7; 7 bases are a match to TRBD2. Unmatched junction bases numbered 9, after V lost 4 bases and J lost 5 bases. The CDR3 is made up of 14 amino acids. CDR1 is SGDLS and CDR2 is YYNGEE in the germline V gene. The CDR3 DNA follows: TGTGCCAGCAGCCCGGGCGGGAGCCCCAACGAGCAGTACTTC. Protein: CASSPGGSPNEQYF.

The chain recombines TRBV29-1 with TRBJ2-7, with D possibly being TRBD2 (7 bases). V was trimmed by 0 bases and J by 1 base, leaving 16 bases between them. The V gene's germline CDR1 is SQVTM and CDR2 ANQGSEA. The CDR3 is 16 residues long. This chain's CDR3 is CSVEDSGASGSYEQYF. For the CDR3, the DNA is TGCAGCGTTGAAGATTCGGGGGCTAGCGGATCCTACGAGCAGTACTTC.

The V call is TRBV11-2, the J call TRBJ1-2; maybe TRBD1 (6 bases). Germline V gives CDR1 SGHAT, CDR2 FQNNGV. With 2 bases removed from V and 8 bases from J, the gap between germline ends came to 12 bases. This CDR3 spans 13 amino acids. The CDR3 sequence is CASSLQGKEGYTF. The CDR3 bases are TGTGCCAGCAGCTTACAGGGGAAGGAGGGCTACACCTTC.